One sample yielded the 20 T cell receptor gamma chains listed below, sequenced in a study of gamma delta lymphoproliferative disorders and STAT genes. The receptor sequences were amplified from genomic DNA of peripheral blood mononuclear cells. TCRdb re-called the multiplex PCR reads using CATT. The repertoire has 1,000 to 1,500 gamma-chain clones, 8.2% of them found once; the top ten carry roughly three fifths. Sequenced input: blood. All receptors derive from a human donor with gamma-delta T-cell large granular lymphocyte leukemia.

Many counts were recorded for this clone. This chain links TRGV5P with TRGJ1 or TRGJ2. No J segment appears in TCRdb, so it was assigned here by matching the sequence to germline. TRGV5P is a recognized pseudogene. The CDR3 contains 12 residues. The CDR3 spells CATWYSIYKKLF. The CDR3 DNA sequence: TGTGCCACCTGGTATTCCATTTATAAGAAACTCTTT.

The chain is built from TRGV9 and TRGJ1 or TRGJ2. TCRdb records no J gene; here it was assigned by comparing the DNA to germline. With 3 bases clipped from V and 2 bases from J, the junction kept 13 bases outside the gene matches. This CDR3 has 16 residues. The germline V gene encodes CDR1 GITISATS and CDR2 ISYDGTV (reference sequence). Written as DNA, the CDR3 is TGTGCCTTGTGGGAGCCCCCGATTGGGGATTATTATAAGAAACTCTTT. It codes for CALWEPPIGDYYKKLF.

This clone is termed medium-sized. V gene TRGV3 combines with J gene TRGJ1 or TRGJ2. No J gene is reported in TCRdb; it was inferred here by comparing the DNA with germline. V shed 0 bases, J shed 7 bases, and the junction held 6 bases outside the gene matches. CDR3 length: 13 amino acids. The germline V gene has CDR1 VTNTFY and CDR2 YDVSTARD (reference sequence). As DNA, the CDR3 is TGTGCCACCTGGGACAGGCCGCGGTATAAGAAACTCTTT. Its protein product is CATWDRPRYKKLF.

This clone was counted at least ten times. This sample also contains other DNA sequences that code for the same CDR3. V usage is TRGV8 and J usage is TRGJ1 or TRGJ2. TCRdb is silent on the J gene; assignment here came from matching the DNA to germline. This CDR3 is 13 amino acids long. Trimming removed 1 base from V and 4 bases from J; junction bases left unmatched: 4. CDR1 is VENAVY, CDR2 YDSYNSRV, per germline. CDR3 sequence reads: CATWDSGYYKKLF. CDR3 in DNA: TGTGCCACCTGGGATAGTGGGTATTATAAGAAACTCTTT.

V is TRGV3 and J is TRGJP2. TCRdb gives no J gene; it was assigned here by matching the DNA to germline. The CDR3 length is 18 residues. The germline CDR1 and CDR2 sequences are VTNTFY and YDVSTARD (reference sequence). The V gene end was trimmed by 1 base and the J gene end by 0 bases; junction bases not matched to a gene: 11. The CDR3 bases are TGTGCCACCTGGGACAGCGCGGACCAAAATAGTAGTGATTGGATCAAGACGTTT. As protein: CATWDSADQNSSDWIKTF.

By frequency in the sample, this clone is medium-sized. The chain is built from TRGV2 and TRGJP. In the absence of a J gene in TCRdb, the DNA was matched to germline to assign it here. Germline CDR1 EGSNGY, CDR2 YDSYNSKV. There are 16 residues in the CDR3. V trimming: 0 bases; J trimming: 7 bases; junction bases outside the gene matches: 3. CDR3 amino acids: CATWDGPELGKKIKVF. The CDR3 region has the DNA TGTGCCACCTGGGACGGGCCCGAGTTGGGCAAAAAAATCAAGGTATTT.

By share of the sample, this clone is medium-sized. The V call is TRGV3, the J call TRGJ1 or TRGJ2. The J gene was missing in TCRdb and was found by matching the end of the DNA to germline. The CDR3 has 15 residues. From germline, CDR1 is VTNTFY and CDR2 YDVSTARD (reference sequence). Trimming at V came to 3 bases and at J to 4 bases, leaving 12 bases not matched to a gene. The chain's CDR3 is CATWDERGRYYKKLF. The CDR3 coding sequence is TGTGCCACCTGGGACGAGAGGGGAAGGTATTATAAGAAACTCTTT.

This clone ranks as medium-sized. The CDR3 nucleotides are TGTGCCACCTGGGACAGGCTTCCGAATTATTATAAGAAACTCTTT. This sequence encodes CATWDRLPNYYKKLF. V gene TRGV3 combines with J gene TRGJ1 or TRGJ2. TCRdb records no J gene; here it was assigned by comparing the DNA to germline. The CDR3 sequence is 15 residues long. Losses at the gene ends were 0 bases for V and 0 bases for J; bases not matched to a gene: 5. CDR1 is VTNTFY, CDR2 YDVSTARD, per germline (reference sequence).

By share, this clone ranks as medium-sized. This chain connects TRGV2 to TRGJP1. The J gene was missing in TCRdb and was found by matching the end of the DNA to germline. Germline CDR1 EGSNGY, CDR2 YDSYNSKV. Trimming cost V 3 bases and J 5 bases; bases outside gene matches: 9. The CDR3 loop spans 15 amino acids. The CDR3 here is CATWDSDRTGWFKIF. Here the CDR3 DNA reads TGTGCCACCTGGGACTCCGATAGGACTGGTTGGTTCAAGATATTT.

This clone is classed as medium-sized (0.01 to 0.1%). The limits of the CDR3 on the DNA are not certain, so only TCRdb's listed CDR3 is given. For the V gene the call is TRGV11; the J gene has no call. TRGV11 is designated an ORF whose function remains uncertain. The CDR3 length is 19 residues, termini included. CDR3 protein: CTTVPAGLPKDTTGWFKIF.

This clone is classed as medium-sized. The V and J genes are TRGV11 and TRGJ1 or TRGJ2. TCRdb is silent on the J gene; assignment here came from matching the DNA to germline. TRGV11 has ORF status, its function being uncertain. The CDR3 contains 13 residues. Trimming took 2 bases from V and 6 from J; bases not matched to a gene: 4. The CDR3 nucleotides are TGTGCCTGCTGGATTAGGCGTCGTTATAAGAAACTCTTT. The encoded protein is CACWIRRRYKKLF.

In its sample, this clone is medium-sized. The chain has TRGV4 and TRGJ1 or TRGJ2. TCRdb gives no J gene; it was assigned here by matching the DNA to germline. This CDR3 contains 14 residues. V gave up 3 bases and J gave up 3 bases; unmatched junction bases: 8. CDR1 EGSTGY and CDR2 YDSYTSSV come from the germline V gene. As DNA, the CDR3 is TGTGCCACCTGGGATCCCTGGGGTTATTATAAGAAACTCTTT. It translates to CATWDPWGYYKKLF.

This clone has ten or more counts. This sequence joins TRGV2 and TRGJ1 or TRGJ2. TCRdb offers no J gene call, so here the DNA was matched to germline to obtain one. The V and J ends lost 3 bases and 1 base, in that order; junction bases with no gene match: 9. CDR1 is EGSNGY, CDR2 YDSYNSKV, per germline. The CDR3 runs 15 residues. The CDR3 DNA sequence: TGTGCCACCTGGGACAAGGATACTAATTATTATAAGAAACTCTTT. It is translated as CATWDKDTNYYKKLF.

At least ten counts were recorded for this clone. The genes are TRGV2 and TRGJ1 or TRGJ2. TCRdb records no J gene; here it was assigned by comparing the DNA to germline. This CDR3 region has 14 residues. The V gene's germline CDR1 is EGSNGY and CDR2 YDSYNSKV. With 2 bases clipped from V and 8 bases from J, the junction kept 12 bases outside the gene matches. The chain's CDR3 is CATWDARNENKKLF. For the CDR3, the DNA is TGTGCCACCTGGGACGCTAGAAACGAAAATAAGAAACTCTTT.

Notes on this clone: The limits of the CDR3 on the DNA are not certain, so only TCRdb's listed CDR3 is given. The V gene is given as TRGV8, and no J gene call is available. Germline V CDR1 and CDR2: VENAVY, YDSYNSRV. The CDR3 totals 22 residues, both ends included. This chain's CDR3 is CATWDKTDRSKIRNSLAVEQHF.

Many counts were recorded for this clone. The chain recombines TRGV5 with TRGJ1 or TRGJ2. TCRdb offers no J gene call, so here the DNA was matched to germline to obtain one. Germline V gene lookup returns CDR1 VINAFY and CDR2 YDVSNSKD. CDR3 length: 13 amino acids. Trimming took 2 bases from V and 6 from J; bases not matched to a gene: 7. Written as DNA, the CDR3 is TGTGCCACCTGGGACAAATCTGGTTATAAGAAACTCTTT. Translation: CATWDKSGYKKLF.

In this sample, this clone turned up many times. The protein TCRdb gives is from a much larger clone and does not agree with this DNA's translation at residue 12, likely a read error; the protein shown here comes from the DNA. The chain employs TRGV2 and TRGJ1 or TRGJ2. The J gene, not given by TCRdb, was assigned here from a germline match of the nucleotide sequence. CDR1 and CDR2 (germline): EGSNGY, YDSYNSKV. There are 15 residues in the CDR3. CDR3 sequence reads: CATWDGRVNYYRKLF. The DNA of the CDR3 is TGTGCCACCTGGGACGGCCGAGTTAATTATTATAGGAAACTCTTT.

This clone is categorized as large. The identical CDR3 is also encoded by other nucleotide sequences in the sample. The chain has TRGV2 and TRGJ1 or TRGJ2. Because TCRdb records no J gene, it was assigned here through a match of the DNA to germline. J was trimmed by 6 bases and V by 0 bases; bases with no gene match: 5. Germline CDR1 is EGSNGY and CDR2 is YDSYNSKV. CDR3 length equals 13 residues. Written as DNA, the CDR3 is TGTGCCACCTGGGACGGGCGGGGTTATAAGAAACTCTTT. It codes for CATWDGRGYKKLF.

This clone rates as medium-sized. The chain recombines TRGV8 with TRGJP2. TCRdb records no J gene; here it was assigned by comparing the DNA to germline. Germline-derived CDR1 and CDR2 are VENAVY and YDSYNSRV. The CDR3 length is 14 residues. Trimming removed 2 bases from V and 4 bases from J; junction bases left unmatched: 4. This CDR3 is CATWDINSDWIKTF. CDR3 bases: TGTGCCACCTGGGATATCAATAGTGATTGGATCAAGACGTTT.

J is TRGJ1 or TRGJ2 and V is TRGV9. The J gene was not available in TCRdb and was assigned here by matching the DNA to germline segments. The trim removed 12 bases at V and 0 bases at J, leaving 5 bases unmatched. The CDR3 consists of 11 residues. Germline CDR1 and CDR2: GITISATS and ISYDGTV (reference sequence). This chain's CDR3 is CARMNYYKKLF. For the CDR3, the DNA is TGTGCCCGAATGAATTATTATAAGAAACTCTTT.